This T cell receptor beta chain is from a study of CD8+ T cells in alopecia areata. Study overall: The drug, oral tofacitinib, was given to treated patients at 5 to 10 mg twice daily. Affected scalp percentage determined the severity score of treated patients.

Study findings and constraints: Scalp clonality, along with expanded CD8+ clones among the top 100, was significantly decreased by tofacitinib.

This clone turned up a few times. As yet, its antigen is unknown. Germline V gene sequence: CDR1 ENHRY, CDR2 SYGVKD. The CDR3 sequence is 15 residues long. Trimming removed 3 bases at V and 1 base at J, with 12 bases between. Treatment given: oral pan-JAK inhibitor, 5-10 mg twice daily. Alopecia areata patients gave lesional scalp punch biopsies and peripheral blood samples. In each case, RNA was isolated and then reverse transcribed into cDNA as the sequencing template. The data were produced by immunoSEQ multiplex PCR, yet TCRdb's version contains in-frame clones alone and is incomplete. The sample has about 190,000 clones; 55% to 70% are singletons.

Specimen: CD4+ T cells sorted from blood, collected at week 4, from a patient treated with tofacitinib. This receptor was obtained from a human donor with alopecia areata. The V gene is TRBV10-3, the J gene TRBJ2-5, with D perhaps TRBD1 (6 bases). The CDR3 nucleotides are TGTGCCATCAGTGACCCGAACAGGGTCCAAGAGACCCAGTACTTC. As protein: CAISDPNRVQETQYF.